The 30 T cell receptor beta chains below all came from one sample that was sequenced in a study of blood T cell repertoires in COVID-19. TCRdb's copy holds only in-frame clones and misses some; the assay was immunoSEQ multiplex PCR. The repertoire holds fewer than 85,000 clones, with just over 85% as singletons. Sequencing was performed on peripheral blood. These TCRs come from a human donor in a cohort sampled during active COVID-19.

The V gene is TRBV11-2, the J gene TRBJ2-7; weak D call: TRBD2 (5 bases). The CDR3 totals 12 residues. The ends were cut back, 8 bases at V and 3 bases at J, with 11 bases in the middle. Germline-derived CDR1 and CDR2 are SGHAT and FQNNGV. The CDR3 DNA sequence: TGTGCCAGCCTGAGGGCTGACTACGAGCAGTACTTC. It specifies CASLRADYEQYF.

This chain uses TRBV18 with TRBJ2-2; perhaps TRBD2 as D (5 bases). The V and J ends lost 4 bases and 5 bases respectively, with 20 bases between them. Looked up from germline, CDR1 is KGHSH and CDR2 is LQKENI. The CDR3 totals 17 residues. CDR3 loop: CASSLLRPLVRTGELFF. For the CDR3, the DNA is TGTGCCAGCTCACTTCTTCGCCCACTAGTGAGGACCGGGGAGCTGTTTTTT.

The CDR3 region has the DNA TGTGCCAGCAGTCCGGGACAGCTCTACGAGCAGTACTTC. Its protein product is CASSPGQLYEQYF. The gene calls are TRBV6-5 and TRBJ2-7; 7 nucleotides line up with TRBD1. V shed 5 bases, J shed 3 bases, and the junction held 4 bases outside the gene matches. Looked up from germline, CDR1 is MNHEY and CDR2 is SVGAGI. The CDR3 is 13 residues long.

This sequence joins TRBV19 and TRBJ1-6; D might be TRBD1 (6 bases). Germline values: CDR1 LNHDA, CDR2 SQIVND (reference sequence). The CDR3 covers 16 residues. V lost 3 bases and J lost 10, with 19 bases in between. The CDR3 sequence: CASSISRDIPQSPLHF. CDR3 nucleotides: TGTGCCAGTAGTATTTCCCGGGACATACCTCAATCACCCCTCCACTTT.

The rearrangement links TRBV11-2 to TRBJ1-4, with D perhaps matching TRBD1 (5 bases). The germline V and J ends were trimmed by 2 bases and 6 bases, with 13 bases remaining between them. There are 15 residues in the CDR3. CDR1 and CDR2 from the germline V gene are SGHAT and FQNNGV. The CDR3 reads CASSLLGPRDEKLFF. The CDR3 DNA follows: TGTGCCAGCAGCTTATTGGGGCCAAGGGATGAAAAACTGTTTTTT.

J is TRBJ2-7 and V is TRBV18; TRBD1 might be the D (5 bases). The CDR3 totals 15 residues. V lost 1 base and J lost 0, with 10 bases in between. Germline lookup yields CDR1 KGHSH and CDR2 LQKENI. CDR3 loop: CASSPLVGPSYEQYF. CDR3 in DNA: TGTGCCAGCTCACCACTGGTGGGGCCCTCCTACGAGCAGTACTTC.

The chain is built from TRBV19 and TRBJ2-1; 12 bases line up with TRBD2. CDR3 length: 16 amino acids. Unmatched junction bases numbered 7, after V lost 4 bases and J lost 6 bases. Germline CDR1 reads LNHDA; CDR2 reads SQIVND (reference sequence). CDR3 protein: CASSTTLAGGSNEQFF. DNA for the CDR3: TGTGCCAGTAGTACAACACTAGCGGGAGGATCCAATGAGCAGTTCTTC. The full variable domain, rest sourced from reference TRBV19 and TRBJ2-1, is DGGITQSPKYLFRKEGQNVTLSCEQNLNHDAMYWYRQDPGQGLRLIYYSQIVNDFQKGDIAEGYSVSREKKESFPLTVTSAQKNPTAFYLCASSTTLAGGSNEQFFGPGTRLTVL.

The chain carries TRBV9 and TRBJ2-1; 12 positions match TRBD2. The V gene end was trimmed by 3 bases and the J gene end by 8 bases; junction bases not matched to a gene: 6. Per germline, CDR1 SGDLS and CDR2 YYNGEE. The CDR3 covers 15 residues. As DNA, the CDR3 is TGTGCCAGCAGCGACCTAGCGGGAGGGCCCGATGAGCAGTTCTTC. It encodes CASSDLAGGPDEQFF.

The rearrangement links TRBV9 to TRBJ1-6; no clear D gene. V was trimmed by 4 bases and J by 10 bases, leaving 9 bases between them. The CDR3 runs 12 residues. In germline, CDR1 is SGDLS, CDR2 YYNGEE. As DNA, the CDR3 is TGTGCCAGCAGCCCTAGTGGCTCACCCCTCCACTTT. Its protein is CASSPSGSPLHF.

This clone was counted between two and nine times. The chain couples TRBV27 to TRBJ2-1; tentative D call: TRBD1 (7 bases). CDR3 length: 16 residues. Trimming stripped 2 bases from V and 8 bases from J, with 19 bases between. CDR1 is MNHEY and CDR2 is SMNVEV in the germline V gene (reference sequence). CDR3 DNA sequence: TGTGCCAGCAGTTTAAGGCGGACAGGAGGGCCGCATGAGCAGTTCTTC. Its translation is CASSLRRTGGPHEQFF.

CDR3 in DNA: TGTGCCAGCAGCCTTTCAAGTGGGGCGGTTTATGAAAAACTGTTTTTT. Translation: CASSLSSGAVYEKLFF. V usage is TRBV25-1 and J usage is TRBJ1-4, with D tentatively TRBD1 (5 bases). CDR1 is MGHDK and CDR2 is SYGVNS in the germline V gene. Trimming took off 6 bases at V and 6 bases at J, with 20 bases between the two ends. The CDR3 contains 16 residues.

The chain has TRBV7-9 and TRBJ2-3; possible D gene TRBD2, 6 bases. CDR1 is SEHNR, CDR2 FQNEAQ, per germline (reference sequence). The CDR3 runs 15 residues. Deletions cut 3 bases from V and 2 bases from J, with 12 bases between. CDR3 residues: CASSFGGAPTDTQYF. The CDR3, as DNA: TGTGCCAGCAGCTTCGGGGGTGCTCCCACAGATACGCAGTATTTT.

The chain employs TRBV2 and TRBJ2-3; 10 nucleotides line up with TRBD2. This CDR3 comprises 15 residues. Germline V gene lookup returns CDR1 SNHLY and CDR2 FYNNEI. With 4 bases clipped from V and 5 bases from J, the junction kept 6 bases outside the gene matches. CDR3 nucleotide sequence: TGTGCCAGCAGTGTTCTAGCGGGAGCCAAAGATACGCAGTATTTT. This sequence encodes CASSVLAGAKDTQYF.

V gene TRBV12-3 or TRBV12-4 combines with J gene TRBJ2-2; 7 nucleotides align to TRBD1. The ends lost 7 bases at V and 3 bases at J; junction bases unmatched: 2. CDR3 length: 13 residues. CDR3 sequence: CASKTGDTGELFF. The CDR3 DNA is TGTGCCAGCAAAACAGGGGACACCGGGGAGCTGTTTTTT.

This clone was observed a handful of times. The V and J genes are TRBV28 and TRBJ1-2, with D unclear. Per germline, CDR1 MDHEN and CDR2 SYDVKM. The CDR3 loop spans 13 amino acids. The V end was cut by 3 bases, the J end by 3 bases, with 8 bases between. CDR3: CASSFASYYGYTF. CDR3 in DNA: TGTGCCAGCAGTTTCGCGTCTTACTATGGCTACACCTTC.

CDR3 in DNA: TGTGCCAGCAGCCCCTCCTGGGACACAGGGCGTGGTGAAAAACTGTTTTTT. Translating gives CASSPSWDTGRGEKLFF. The chain recombines TRBV7-9 with TRBJ1-4, with a weak D call TRBD1 (6 bases). V shed 5 bases and J shed 7 bases, with 23 bases lying between them. This CDR3 region has 17 residues. The germline V gene encodes CDR1 SEHNR and CDR2 FQNEAQ (reference sequence).

This clone has a single count. The chain has TRBV23-1 and TRBJ1-2; D is ambiguous. TRBV23-1 is noted as an ORF with a role that remains uncertain. Trimming took off 0 bases at V and 8 bases at J, with 13 bases between the two ends. This CDR3 comprises 14 residues. The CDR3 reads CASSQSEHTEGYTF. The CDR3 DNA sequence: TGCGCCAGCAGTCAATCTGAACATACAGAGGGCTACACCTTC.

This sequence joins TRBV28 and TRBJ2-4; TRBD1 matches 8 bases. Trimming at V came to 6 bases and at J to 5 bases, leaving 9 bases not matched to a gene. The length of the CDR3 is 15 residues. Germline V gene lookup returns CDR1 MDHEN and CDR2 SYDVKM. CDR3 region: CASSLTMTGENIQYF. CDR3 nucleotides: TGTGCCAGCAGCCTAACCATGACAGGGGAAAACATTCAGTACTTC. Variable domain in full (rest from reference TRBV28 and TRBJ2-4): DVKVTQSSRYLVKRTGEKVFLECVQDMDHENMFWYRQDPGLGLRLIYFSYDVKMKEKGDIPEGYSVSREKKERFSLILESASTNQTSMYLCASSLTMTGENIQYFGAGTRLSVL.

Worth noting for this clone: Sequence at one end of the junction differs from germline and may be a read error. This chain joins TRBV19 and TRBJ1-2; 8 nucleotides align to TRBD1. The germline gives CDR1 LNHDA, CDR2 SQIVND (reference sequence). The CDR3 contains 13 residues. The CDR3 spells CASSTSGTGKKHF. The CDR3 DNA reads TGTGCCAGTAGTACCTCCGGGACAGGAAAAAAGCACTTC. Together with reference TRBV19 and TRBJ1-2, the CDR3 gives the full variable domain: DGGITQSPKYLFRKEGQNVTLSCEQNLNHDAMYWYRQDPGQGLRLIYYSQIVNDFQKGDIAEGYSVSREKKESFPLTVTSAQKNPTAFYLCASSTSGTGKKHFGSGTRLTVV.

V gene TRBV6-2 or TRBV6-3 combines with J gene TRBJ1-1; the match to TRBD1 covers 7 bases. Germline V CDR1 and CDR2: MNHEY, SVGEGT. This CDR3 contains 14 residues. The J segment lost 7 bases and the V segment lost 4 bases, leaving 9 bases of the junction unmatched. CDR3 in amino acids: CASSSFGQAVEAFF. CDR3 nucleotide sequence: TGTGCCAGCAGTTCCTTCGGACAGGCGGTTGAAGCTTTCTTT.

The CDR3 region has the DNA TGTGCCAGCCTTGCGGGTACGGGAGGGCAATCCTACAATGAGCAGTTCTTC. As protein: CASLAGTGGQSYNEQFF. The V and J genes are TRBV21-1 and TRBJ2-1; the table names TRBD2, a call not compared with the DNA. TRBV21-1 is a listed pseudogene. CDR3 length: 17 amino acids.

The chain carries TRBV24-1 and TRBJ2-2; 7 bases are a match to TRBD1. Germline V gene lookup returns CDR1 KGHDR and CDR2 SFDVKD. This CDR3 spans 16 amino acids. The J segment lost 0 bases and the V segment lost 3 bases, leaving 3 bases of the junction unmatched. The CDR3: CATSDPDRANTGELFF. CDR3 DNA: TGTGCCACCAGTGATCCCGACAGGGCGAACACCGGGGAGCTGTTTTTT.

This CDR3 reads CASSPLVGGGTANEKLFF. Written as DNA, the CDR3 is TGTGCCAGCAGCCCTCTGGTGGGGGGGGGCACGGCTAATGAAAAACTGTTTTTT. The chain is built from TRBV7-8 and TRBJ1-4, with a tentative D call TRBD1 (6 bases). The V end lost 5 bases, the J end lost 3 bases, and 22 bases lay between the germline ends. CDR3 length equals 18 residues. The germline CDR1 and CDR2 sequences are SGHVS and FQNEAQ.

This clone has only one observation. The chain carries TRBV5-1 and TRBJ2-7, with a possible D match to TRBD2 (5 bases). Trimming pared 6 bases from V and 3 bases from J, leaving 19 bases between. The CDR3 spans 15 residues. CDR1 is SGHRS and CDR2 is YFSETQ in the germline V gene. Written as DNA, the CDR3 is TGCGCCAGCATTCCCCGGCCGGGGAACATCTACGAGCAGTACTTC. Translating it yields CASIPRPGNIYEQYF.

The chain is built from TRBV28 and TRBJ2-7, with 7 bases fitting TRBD1. The CDR3 runs 12 residues. The J segment lost 6 bases and the V segment lost 7 bases, leaving 6 bases of the junction unmatched. CDR1 is MDHEN, CDR2 SYDVKM, per germline. In nucleotides, the CDR3 is TGTGCCAGCACAACAGGGGCGGGCGAGCAGTACTTC. It specifies CASTTGAGEQYF.

The chain carries TRBV6-5 and TRBJ2-1; TRBD1 agrees at 7 bases. J gave up 3 bases and V 2 bases, and 4 bases lay outside the gene matches. This CDR3 has 15 residues. In germline, CDR1 is MNHEY, CDR2 SVGAGI. Here the CDR3 DNA reads TGTGCCAGCAGTTACCCGAGACAGGGCTACAATGAGCAGTTCTTC. This sequence encodes CASSYPRQGYNEQFF.

The chain is built from TRBV2 and TRBJ2-7; 7 bases agree with TRBD1. Germline CDR1 is SNHLY and CDR2 is FYNNEI. CDR3 length: 13 amino acids. Losses at the gene ends were 4 bases for V and 4 bases for J; bases not matched to a gene: 4. The chain's CDR3 is CASSVGRGYEQYF. CDR3 nucleotides: TGTGCCAGCAGTGTTGGCAGGGGGTACGAGCAGTACTTC.

CDR3 amino acids: CASSLWGGGSGNTIYF. CDR3 DNA sequence: TGTGCCAGCAGTTTATGGGGCGGGGGCTCTGGAAACACCATATATTTT. V usage is TRBV28 and J usage is TRBJ1-3; perhaps TRBD1 as D (5 bases). There are 16 residues in the CDR3. CDR1 is MDHEN, CDR2 SYDVKM, per germline. With 0 bases removed from V and 0 bases from J, the gap between germline ends came to 9 bases.

V and J are TRBV10-3 and TRBJ1-1, with TRBD1 matching 7 bases. Unmatched junction bases numbered 12, after V lost 4 bases and J lost 1 base. Germline CDR1 reads ENHRY; CDR2 reads SYGVKD. The length of the CDR3 is 17 residues. The CDR3 nucleotides read TGTGCCATCAGTGTAGAGGGGACAGCTAAGAGGAACACTGAAGCTTTCTTT. Protein sequence: CAISVEGTAKRNTEAFF.

The rearrangement joins TRBV9 to TRBJ1-4; maybe TRBD1 (5 bases). Germline CDR1 and CDR2: SGDLS and YYNGEE. This CDR3 has 14 amino acids. Trimming pared 4 bases from V and 8 bases from J, leaving 15 bases between. CDR3 protein: CASSIGGMGEKLFF. The CDR3 DNA reads TGTGCCAGCAGCATCGGGGGGATGGGGGAAAAACTGTTTTTT.